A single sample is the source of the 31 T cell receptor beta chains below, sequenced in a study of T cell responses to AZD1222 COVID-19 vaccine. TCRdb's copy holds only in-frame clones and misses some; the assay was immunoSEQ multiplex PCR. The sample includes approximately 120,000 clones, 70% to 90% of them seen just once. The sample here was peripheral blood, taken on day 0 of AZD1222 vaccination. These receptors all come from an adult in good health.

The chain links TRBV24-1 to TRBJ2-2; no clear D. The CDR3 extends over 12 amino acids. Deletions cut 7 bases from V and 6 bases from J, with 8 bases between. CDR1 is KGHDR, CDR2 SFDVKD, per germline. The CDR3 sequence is CATSPFAGELFF. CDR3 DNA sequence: TGTGCCACCAGCCCCTTTGCCGGGGAGCTGTTTTTT.

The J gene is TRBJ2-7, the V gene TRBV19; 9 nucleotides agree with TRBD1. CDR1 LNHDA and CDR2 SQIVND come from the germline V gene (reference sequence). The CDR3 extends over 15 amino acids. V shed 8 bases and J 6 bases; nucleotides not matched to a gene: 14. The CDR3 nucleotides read TGTGCCAGTTCCCTTACAGGGGGCGTAATTCTCGAGCAGTACTTC. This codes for CASSLTGGVILEQYF.

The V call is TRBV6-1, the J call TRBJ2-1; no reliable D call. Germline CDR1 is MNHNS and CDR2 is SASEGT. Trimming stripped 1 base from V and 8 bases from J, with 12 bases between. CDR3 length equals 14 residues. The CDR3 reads CASSEVGKGHEQFF. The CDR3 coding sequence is TGTGCCAGCAGTGAAGTTGGGAAGGGCCATGAGCAGTTCTTC.

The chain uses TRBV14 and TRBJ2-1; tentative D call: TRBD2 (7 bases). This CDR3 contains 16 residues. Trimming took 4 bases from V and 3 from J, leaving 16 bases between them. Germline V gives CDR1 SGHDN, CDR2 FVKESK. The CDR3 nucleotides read TGTGCCAGCAGCCCCCGCCGGGGGGCAGACTACAATGAGCAGTTCTTC. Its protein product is CASSPRRGADYNEQFF.

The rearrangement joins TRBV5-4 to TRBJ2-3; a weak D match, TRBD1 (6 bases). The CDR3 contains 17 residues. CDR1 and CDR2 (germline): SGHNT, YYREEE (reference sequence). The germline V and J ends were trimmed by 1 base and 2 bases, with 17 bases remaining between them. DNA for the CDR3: TGTGCCAGCAGCTTGTTTATTCGGACAGTCAACACAGATACGCAGTATTTT. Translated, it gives CASSLFIRTVNTDTQYF. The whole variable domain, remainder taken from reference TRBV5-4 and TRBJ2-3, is ETGVTQSPTHLIKTRGQQVTLRCSSQSGHNTVSWYQQALGQGPQFIFQYYREEENGRGNFPPRFSGLQFPNYSSELNVNALELDDSALYLCASSLFIRTVNTDTQYFGPGTRLTVL.

DNA of the CDR3: TGCGCCAGCAGCCAAGGAGAAGGGGACGAGCAGTACTTC. Protein product: CASSQGEGDEQYF. The chain uses TRBV4-3 and TRBJ2-7; weak D call: TRBD1 (5 bases). CDR1 is LGHNA, CDR2 YSLEER, per germline. The ends were cut back, 1 base at V and 5 bases at J, with 9 bases in the middle. This CDR3 is 13 amino acids long.

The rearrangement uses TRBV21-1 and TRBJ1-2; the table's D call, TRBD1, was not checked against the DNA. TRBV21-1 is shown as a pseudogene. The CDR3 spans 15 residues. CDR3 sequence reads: CASSKEGALNYGYTF. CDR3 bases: TGTGCCAGCAGCAAAGAGGGGGCCCTCAACTATGGCTACACCTTC.

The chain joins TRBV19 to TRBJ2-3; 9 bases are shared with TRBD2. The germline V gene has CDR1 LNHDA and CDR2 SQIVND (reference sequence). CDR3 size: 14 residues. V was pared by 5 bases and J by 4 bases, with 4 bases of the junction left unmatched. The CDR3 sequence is CASSLRGGPDTQYF. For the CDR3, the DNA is TGTGCCAGTAGTTTGCGGGGGGGACCAGATACGCAGTATTTT.

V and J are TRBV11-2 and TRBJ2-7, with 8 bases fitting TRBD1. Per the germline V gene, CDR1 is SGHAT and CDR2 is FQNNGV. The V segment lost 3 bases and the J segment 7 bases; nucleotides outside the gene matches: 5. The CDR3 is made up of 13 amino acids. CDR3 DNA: TGTGCCAGCAGCTTGGGACAGGCTGGGGAGCAGTACTTC. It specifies CASSLGQAGEQYF.

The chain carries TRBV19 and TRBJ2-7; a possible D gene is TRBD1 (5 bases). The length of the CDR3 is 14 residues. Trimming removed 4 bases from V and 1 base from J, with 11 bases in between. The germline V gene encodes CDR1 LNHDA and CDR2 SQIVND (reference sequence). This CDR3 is CASSTQGVSYEQYF. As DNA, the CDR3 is TGTGCCAGTAGTACCCAAGGGGTTTCCTACGAGCAGTACTTC.

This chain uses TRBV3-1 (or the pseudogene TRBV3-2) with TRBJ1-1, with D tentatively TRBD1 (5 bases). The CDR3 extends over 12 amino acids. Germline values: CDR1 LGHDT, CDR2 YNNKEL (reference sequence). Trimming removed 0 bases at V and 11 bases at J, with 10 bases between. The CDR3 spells CASSQDAGSAFF. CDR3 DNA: TGTGCCAGCAGCCAAGATGCAGGGTCTGCTTTCTTT.

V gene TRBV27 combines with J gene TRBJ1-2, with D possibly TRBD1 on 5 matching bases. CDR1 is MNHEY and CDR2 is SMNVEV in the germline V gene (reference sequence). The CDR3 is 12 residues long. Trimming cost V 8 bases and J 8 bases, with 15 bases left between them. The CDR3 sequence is CASWAGFGGYTF. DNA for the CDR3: TGTGCCAGCTGGGCAGGGTTTGGGGGCTACACCTTC.

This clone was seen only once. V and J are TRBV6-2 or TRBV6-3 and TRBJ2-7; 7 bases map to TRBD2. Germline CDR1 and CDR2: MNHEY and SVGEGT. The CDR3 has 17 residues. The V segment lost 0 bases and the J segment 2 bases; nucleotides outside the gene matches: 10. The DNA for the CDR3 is TGTGCCAGCAGTTACTCTGACTTGCGGGGGATTCCCTACGAGCAGTACGTC. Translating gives CASSYSDLRGIPYEQYV.

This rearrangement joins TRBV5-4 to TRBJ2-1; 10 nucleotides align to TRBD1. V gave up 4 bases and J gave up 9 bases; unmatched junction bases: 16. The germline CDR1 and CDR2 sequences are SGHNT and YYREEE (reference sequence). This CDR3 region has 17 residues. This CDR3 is CASSPTSGTGAGGEQFF. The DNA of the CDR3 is TGTGCCAGCAGCCCCACGTCAGGGACAGGGGCTGGGGGTGAGCAGTTCTTC.

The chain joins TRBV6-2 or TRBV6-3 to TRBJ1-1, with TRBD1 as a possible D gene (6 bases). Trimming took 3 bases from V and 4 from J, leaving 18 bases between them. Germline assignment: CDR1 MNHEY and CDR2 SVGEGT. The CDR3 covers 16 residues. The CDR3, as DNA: TGTGCCAGCAGTTATCCGACCGGACAGCCTTTCACTGAAGCTTTCTTT. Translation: CASSYPTGQPFTEAFF.

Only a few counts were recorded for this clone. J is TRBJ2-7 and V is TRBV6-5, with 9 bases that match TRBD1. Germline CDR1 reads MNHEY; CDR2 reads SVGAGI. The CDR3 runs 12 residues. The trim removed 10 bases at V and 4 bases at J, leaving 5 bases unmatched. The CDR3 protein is CAIRDRAYEQYF. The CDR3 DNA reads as TGTGCCATTCGGGACAGGGCGTACGAGCAGTACTTC.

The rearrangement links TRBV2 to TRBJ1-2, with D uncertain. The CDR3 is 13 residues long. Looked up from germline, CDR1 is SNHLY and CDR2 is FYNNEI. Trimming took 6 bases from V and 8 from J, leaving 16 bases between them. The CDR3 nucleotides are TGTGCCAGCAGGCCTACCGATAGGACGGGCTACACCTTC. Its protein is CASRPTDRTGYTF.

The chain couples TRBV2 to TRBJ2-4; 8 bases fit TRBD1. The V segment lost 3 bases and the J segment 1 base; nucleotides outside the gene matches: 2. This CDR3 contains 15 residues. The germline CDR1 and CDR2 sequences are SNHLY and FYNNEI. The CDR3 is CASSDPGGAKNIQYF. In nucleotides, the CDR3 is TGTGCCAGCAGTGACCCAGGGGGCGCCAAAAACATTCAGTACTTC.

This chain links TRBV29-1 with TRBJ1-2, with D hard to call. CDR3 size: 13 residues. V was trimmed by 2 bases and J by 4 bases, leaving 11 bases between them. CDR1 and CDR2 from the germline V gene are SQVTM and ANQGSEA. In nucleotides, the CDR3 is TGCAGCGTTGAACTTGGTCGGAGCTATGGCTACACCTTC. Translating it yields CSVELGRSYGYTF.

The CDR3 protein is CASSLGGTAEAFF. The CDR3 nucleotides read TGCGCCAGCAGCTTGGGGGGGACAGCTGAAGCTTTCTTT. The rearrangement uses TRBV5-1 and TRBJ1-1; 7 bases line up with TRBD1. Trimming cost V 0 bases and J 6 bases; bases outside gene matches: 2. CDR3 size: 13 residues. Germline CDR1 SGHRS, CDR2 YFSETQ.

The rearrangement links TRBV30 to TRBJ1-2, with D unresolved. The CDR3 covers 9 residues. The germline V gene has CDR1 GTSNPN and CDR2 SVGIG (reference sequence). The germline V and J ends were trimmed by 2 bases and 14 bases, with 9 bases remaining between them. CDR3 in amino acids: CAWSPFGTF. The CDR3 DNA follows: TGTGCCTGGAGTCCCTTCGGAACCTTC. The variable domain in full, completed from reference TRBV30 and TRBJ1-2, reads SQTIHQWPATLVQPVGSPLSLECTVEGTSNPNLYWYRQAAGRGLQLLFYSVGIGQISSEVPQNLSASRPQDRQFILSSKKLLLSDSGFYLCAWSPFGTFGSGTRLTVV.

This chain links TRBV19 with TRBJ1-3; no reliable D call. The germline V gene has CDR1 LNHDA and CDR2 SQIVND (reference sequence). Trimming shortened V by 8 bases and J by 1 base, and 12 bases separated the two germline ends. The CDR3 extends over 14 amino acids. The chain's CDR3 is CASGLKRSGNTIYF. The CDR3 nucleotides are TGTGCCAGTGGGTTGAAGAGGTCTGGAAACACCATATATTTT. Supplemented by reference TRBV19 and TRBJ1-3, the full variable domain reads DGGITQSPKYLFRKEGQNVTLSCEQNLNHDAMYWYRQDPGQGLRLIYYSQIVNDFQKGDIAEGYSVSREKKESFPLTVTSAQKNPTAFYLCASGLKRSGNTIYFGEGSWLTVV.

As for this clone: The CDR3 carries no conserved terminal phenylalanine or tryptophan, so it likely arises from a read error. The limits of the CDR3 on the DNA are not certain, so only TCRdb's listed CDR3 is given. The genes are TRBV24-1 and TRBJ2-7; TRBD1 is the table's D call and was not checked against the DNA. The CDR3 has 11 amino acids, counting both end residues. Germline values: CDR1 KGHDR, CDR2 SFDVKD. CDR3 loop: CATSRLGRGLN.

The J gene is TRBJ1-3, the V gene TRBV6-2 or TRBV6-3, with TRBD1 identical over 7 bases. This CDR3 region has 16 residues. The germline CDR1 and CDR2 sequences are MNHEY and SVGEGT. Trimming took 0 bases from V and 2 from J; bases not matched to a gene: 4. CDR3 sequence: CASSYSTGDTGNTIYF. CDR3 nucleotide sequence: TGTGCCAGCAGTTACTCCACAGGGGATACTGGAAACACCATATATTTT.

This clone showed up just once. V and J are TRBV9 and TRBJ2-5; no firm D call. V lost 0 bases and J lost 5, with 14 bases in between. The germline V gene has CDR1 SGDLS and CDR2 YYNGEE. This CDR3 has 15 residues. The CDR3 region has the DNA TGTGCCAGCAGCGTAGACGGAAGAGCCGAGGAGACCCAGTACTTC. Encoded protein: CASSVDGRAEETQYF.

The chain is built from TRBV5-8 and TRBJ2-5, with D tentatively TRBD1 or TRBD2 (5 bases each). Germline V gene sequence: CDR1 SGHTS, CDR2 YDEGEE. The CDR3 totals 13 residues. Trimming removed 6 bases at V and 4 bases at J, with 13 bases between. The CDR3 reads CASTLAGAETQYF. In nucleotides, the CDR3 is TGTGCCAGCACCCTAGCTGGGGCAGAGACCCAGTACTTC.

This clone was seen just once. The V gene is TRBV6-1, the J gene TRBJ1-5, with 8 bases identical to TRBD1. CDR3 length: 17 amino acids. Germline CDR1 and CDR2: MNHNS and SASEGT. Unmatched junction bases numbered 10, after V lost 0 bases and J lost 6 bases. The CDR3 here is CASSEAGTGRAFQPQHF. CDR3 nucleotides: TGTGCCAGCAGTGAAGCCGGGACAGGTAGGGCATTTCAGCCCCAGCATTTT.

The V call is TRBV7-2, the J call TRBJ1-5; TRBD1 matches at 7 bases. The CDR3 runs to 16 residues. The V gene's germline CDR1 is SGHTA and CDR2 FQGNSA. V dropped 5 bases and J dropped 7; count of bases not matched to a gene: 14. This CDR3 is CASSAFAPGGKQPQHF. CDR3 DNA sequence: TGTGCCAGCAGCGCTTTCGCTCCAGGGGGTAAACAGCCCCAGCATTTT.

Here the CDR3 DNA reads TGTGCCAGCAGCCAAGCGGCAGGGTCCTATGGCTACACCTTC. Translation gives CASSQAAGSYGYTF. This chain joins TRBV3-1 (or the pseudogene TRBV3-2) and TRBJ1-2, with a possible D match to TRBD1 (5 bases). The CDR3 is made up of 14 amino acids. With 1 base removed from V and 4 bases from J, the gap between germline ends came to 10 bases. Germline CDR1 is LGHDT and CDR2 is YNNKEL (reference sequence).

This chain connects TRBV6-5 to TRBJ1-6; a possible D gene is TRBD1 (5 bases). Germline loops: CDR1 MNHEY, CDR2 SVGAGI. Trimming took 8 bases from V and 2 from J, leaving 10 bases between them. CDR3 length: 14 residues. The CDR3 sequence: CASATGPYNSPLHF. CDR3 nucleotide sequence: TGTGCCAGCGCCACAGGTCCCTATAATTCACCCCTCCACTTT.

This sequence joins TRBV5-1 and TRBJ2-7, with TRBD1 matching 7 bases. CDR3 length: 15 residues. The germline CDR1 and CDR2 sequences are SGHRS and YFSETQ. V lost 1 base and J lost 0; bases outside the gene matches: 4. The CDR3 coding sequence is TGCGCCAGCAGCTTGTGGGCAGGGGGCTCCTACGAGCAGTACTTC. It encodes CASSLWAGGSYEQYF.